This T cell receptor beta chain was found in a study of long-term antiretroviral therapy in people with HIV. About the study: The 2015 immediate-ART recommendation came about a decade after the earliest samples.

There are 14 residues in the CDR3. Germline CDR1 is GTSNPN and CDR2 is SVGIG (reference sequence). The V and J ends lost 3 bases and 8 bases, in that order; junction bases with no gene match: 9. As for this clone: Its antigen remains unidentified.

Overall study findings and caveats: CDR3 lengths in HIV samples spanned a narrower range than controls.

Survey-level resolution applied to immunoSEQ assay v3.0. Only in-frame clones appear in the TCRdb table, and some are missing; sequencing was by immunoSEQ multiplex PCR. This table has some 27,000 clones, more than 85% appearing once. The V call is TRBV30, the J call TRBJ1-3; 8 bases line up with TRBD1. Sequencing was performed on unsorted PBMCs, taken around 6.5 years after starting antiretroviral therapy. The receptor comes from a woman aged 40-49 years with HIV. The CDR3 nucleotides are TGTGCCTGGAGCCTTACAGGGGGGACAGACACCATATATTTT. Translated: CAWSLTGGTDTIYF. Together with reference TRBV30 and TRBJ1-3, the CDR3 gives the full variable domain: SQTIHQWPATLVQPVGSPLSLECTVEGTSNPNLYWYRQAAGRGLQLLFYSVGIGQISSEVPQNLSASRPQDRQFILSSKKLLLSDSGFYLCAWSLTGGTDTIYFGEGSWLTVV.